This entry features one TCR beta chain sequence. Per the authors' pipeline: Amplification from reference gene primers served as the basis for estimated nucleated cell counts. Clones were sequenced by immunoSEQ multiplex PCR, and TCRdb holds only the in-frame ones, with some missing. Clone size and V and J calls were adopted from that table, with D and trimming inferred from the DNA. Of about 150,000 clones in the sample, roughly nine tenths were seen once. The data are from a study of blood T cell repertoires in COVID-19. Study overall: In each case, the material was cDNA or gDNA derived from T cells, B-cell-depleted T cells, or PBMCs.

Trimming at V came to 2 bases and at J to 7 bases, leaving 8 bases not matched to a gene. The CDR3 is 16 amino acids. Germline-derived CDR1 and CDR2 are SGHDN and FVKESK. The chain links TRBV14 to TRBJ1-4; 9 bases are a match to TRBD1. This receptor was obtained from a woman aged 65 to 85 with acute or convalescent COVID-19. The source material was peripheral blood. CDR3 amino acids: CASSQRPGQGVEKLFF. The CDR3 coding sequence is TGTGCCAGCAGCCAACGTCCGGGACAGGGTGTTGAAAAACTGTTTTTT. Full variable domain (outside the CDR3, taken from reference TRBV14 and TRBJ1-4): EAGVTQFPSHSVIEKGQTVTLRCDPISGHDNLYWYRRVMGKEIKFLLHFVKESKQDESGMPNNRFLAERTGGTYSTLKVQPAELEDSGVYFCASSQRPGQGVEKLFFGSGTQLSVL.